This T cell receptor (beta chain) was sequenced in a study of CD8+ T cells in alopecia areata. Study results and caveats: Sequencing of scalp tissue also captures the resident alphabeta T cells of normal skin.

The germline V and J ends were trimmed by 3 bases and 13 bases, with 13 bases remaining between them. CDR3 length: 12 residues. CDR1 is SGHTA, CDR2 FQGNSA, per germline. This clone was counted a few times. Its antigen is unknown. RNA, once extracted, was reverse transcribed into cDNA for use as the sequencing template. Measured with immunoSEQ multiplex PCR; TCRdb has only the in-frame clones, and not every one. The sample consists of about 130,000 clones, approximately 58% of them appearing once. Peripheral blood, together with lesional scalp punch biopsies, was collected from alopecia areata patients.

This chain uses TRBV7-2 with TRBJ2-1; D is possibly TRBD1 (7 bases). This TCR was sampled from a human donor with alopecia areata. Specimen: CD4+ T cells sorted from blood, collected at week 0. CDR3 protein: CASSFRGEEQFF. The DNA of the CDR3 is TGTGCCAGCAGCTTCAGGGGGGAGGAACAGTTCTTC.